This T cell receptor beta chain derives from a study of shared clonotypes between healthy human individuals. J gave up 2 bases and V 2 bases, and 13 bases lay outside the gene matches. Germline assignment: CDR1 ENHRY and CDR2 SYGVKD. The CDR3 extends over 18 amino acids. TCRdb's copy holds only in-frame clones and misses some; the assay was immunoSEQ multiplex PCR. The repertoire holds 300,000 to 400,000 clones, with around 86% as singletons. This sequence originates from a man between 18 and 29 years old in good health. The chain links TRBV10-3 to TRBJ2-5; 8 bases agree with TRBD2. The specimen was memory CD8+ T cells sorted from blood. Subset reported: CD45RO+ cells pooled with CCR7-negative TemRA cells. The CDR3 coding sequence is TGTGCCATCAGTGAGCCGGAGAAGACTAGCGCGATTCAAGAGACCCAGTACTTC. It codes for CAISEPEKTSAIQETQYF.